These T cell receptor beta chains were read from a single sample in a study of blood T cell repertoires in COVID-19. TCRdb's copy holds only in-frame clones and misses some; the assay was immunoSEQ multiplex PCR. The sample yields about 140,000 clones, over 70% seen once. The sample was peripheral blood. The receptors were gathered from a woman aged 55-70 years with acute or convalescent COVID-19. CDR3s include the opening cysteine and the closing phenylalanine or tryptophan. Each record gives: clone size, V gene, D gene, J gene, CDR3 DNA, CDR3 protein. D genes are given only for firm matches. Some rows have no size entry. The others give once, few or many, or a class for an expanded clone.

>few|TRBV20-1|.|TRBJ2-1
TGCAGTGCTAGTGACTTTCCTACCCCCTCCAATGAGCAGTTCTTC
CSASDFPTPSNEQFF
>.|TRBV6-5|.|TRBJ2-3
TGTGCCAGCAGTTACTCGTTTCTAGGGGACACAGATACGCAGTATTTT
CASSYSFLGDTDTQYF
>.|TRBV12-3/TRBV12-4|.|TRBJ1-1
TGTGCCAGCAGTCAAACAGGGACGTTGGCTTTCTTT
CASSQTGTLAFF
>.|TRBV11-2|TRBD2|TRBJ2-2
TGTGCCAGCAGCTTAGGGGTAGCGGGTCCGAGGACCGGGGAGCTGTTTTTT
CASSLGVAGPRTGELFF
>.|TRBV3-1/TRBV3-2|.|TRBJ1-5
TGTGCCAGCAGCCCCGGGATCGGGGGGAATCAGCCCCAGCATTTT
CASSPGIGGNQPQHF
>once|TRBV12-3/TRBV12-4|.|TRBJ2-7
TGTGCCAGCAGTTACATACCAAAGATACAGTACTTC
CASSYIPKIQYF
>.|TRBV11-1|.|TRBJ2-1
TGTGCCAGCAGCTTGGGACTGTACAATGAGCAGTTCTTC
CASSLGLYNEQFF
>.|TRBV7-9|TRBD1|TRBJ1-2
TGTGCCAGCAGCTCCTACGGACAGGGGACGGGCTACACCTTC
CASSSYGQGTGYTF
>.|TRBV5-1|TRBD2|TRBJ2-1
TGCGCCAGCAGCTTAGTCGGCGGGAGGGCCTCGGGTGAGCAGTTCTTC
CASSLVGGRASGEQFF
>.|TRBV5-1|TRBD1|TRBJ1-1
TGCGCCGGGGAACTGGGGAAGGGGGCGTATCTAGGGACTGAAGCTTTCTTT
CAGELGKGAYLGTEAFF
>.|TRBV7-9|TRBD2|TRBJ2-1
TGTGCCAGCAGCACAACTAGCGGGAGGACCAATGAGCAGTTCTTC
CASSTTSGRTNEQFF
>.|TRBV28|.|TRBJ1-2
TGTGCCAGCAGGCAGGGCCTTTTTGGCTACACCTTC
CASRQGLFGYTF
>.|TRBV20-1|.|TRBJ2-7
TGCAGTGCTAGACTCTACTACGAGCAGTACTTC
CSARLYYEQYF
>.|TRBV7-9|TRBD2|TRBJ2-1
TGTGCCAGCAGCTCCGGGACTAGCAATGAGCAGTTCTTC
CASSSGTSNEQFF
>once|TRBV28|.|TRBJ2-7
TGTGCCAGCAGTCAAATCTCCTACGAGCAGTACTTC
CASSQISYEQYF
>.|TRBV5-4|TRBD2|TRBJ2-2
TGTGCCAGCAGCATCACTAGCGGGAGGGTCGGGGAGCTGTTTTTT
CASSITSGRVGELFF
>.|TRBV6-1|.|TRBJ1-6
TGTGCCAGCAGTGAATTGATCTCCTACAGGGCCGCAAATTCACCCCTCCACTTT
CASSELISYRAANSPLHF
>.|TRBV28|.|TRBJ1-1
TGTGCCAGCAGGCTGGAGACTGAAGCTTTCTTT
CASRLETEAFF
>once|TRBV7-8|TRBD1|TRBJ2-5
TGTGCCAGCAGCTTAGAGGCGACAGGGCTGCCTAAGGTTTACTTC
CASSLEATGLPKVYF
>.|TRBV5-1|TRBD2|TRBJ2-3
TGCGCCAGCAGCTTAGGTCTAGCGGACCTCACAGATACGCAGTATTTT
CASSLGLADLTDTQYF
>many|TRBV6-5|.|TRBJ1-2
TGTGCCAGCAGTTACTCGAATCCAGGGATTAGTTATGGCTACACCTTC
CASSYSNPGISYGYTF
>few|TRBV6-5|TRBD1|TRBJ2-2
TGTGCCAGCAGTAGGGGACAGGGGGTCACCGGGGAGCTGTTTTTT
CASSRGQGVTGELFF
>.|TRBV19|.|TRBJ1-2
TGTGCCAGTAGTCTCCTACAGGGAAACTATGGCTACACCTTC
CASSLLQGNYGYTF
>.|TRBV7-9|.|TRBJ1-5
TGTGCCAGCAGCTTAGGAAGGGGGGGTCAGCCCCAGCATTTT
CASSLGRGGQPQHF
>.|TRBV9|TRBD2|TRBJ2-1
TGTGCCAGCAGCGTAGGTGGGAGGGCCCCTGAGCAGTTCTTC
CASSVGGRAPEQFF
>.|TRBV15|.|TRBJ1-1
TGTGCCACCAGCAGAGACAAGAACACTGAAGCTTTCTTT
CATSRDKNTEAFF
>.|TRBV6-5|.|TRBJ2-4
TGTGCCAGCAGTCAGGGCCGCAAAAACATTCAGTACTTC
CASSQGRKNIQYF
>.|TRBV9|.|TRBJ2-1
TGTGCCAGCAGCGTAGCTACCCAAACAGGGATTTCAGGAACCTACAATGAGCAGTTCTTC
CASSVATQTGISGTYNEQFF
>.|TRBV19|.|TRBJ1-2
TGTGCCAGTAGTATTGGCTCAACTAACTATGGCTACACCTTC
CASSIGSTNYGYTF
>.|TRBV11-1|.|TRBJ1-1
TGTGCCAGCAGCTTATTCGGTTCAATGGGGAGCGAAGCTTTCTTT
CASSLFGSMGSEAFF
>.|TRBV5-4|.|TRBJ2-7
TGTGCCAGCAGCTTGTATGAGCGGGCCTACGAGCAGTACTTC
CASSLYERAYEQYF
>.|TRBV25-1|TRBD1|TRBJ2-2
TGTGCCAGCAGTGACAGGGGGCAATCGGGGGAGCTGTTTTTT
CASSDRGQSGELFF
>.|TRBV19|.|TRBJ1-3
TGTGCCAGTAGTCCAACAGCCTCTGGAAACACCATATATTTT
CASSPTASGNTIYF
>.|TRBV7-9|TRBD2|TRBJ2-5
TGTGCCAGCAGCTTAATGGCGGGAGTGTTTGGGACCCAGTACTTC
CASSLMAGVFGTQYF
>.|TRBV10-3|.|TRBJ2-4
TGTGCCATCAGTGAAGACAAGAACATTCAGTACTTC
CAISEDKNIQYF
>.|TRBV27|.|TRBJ2-1
TGTGCCAGCGGACGTAGGGGCAGTGAGCAGTTCTTC
CASGRRGSEQFF
>.|TRBV7-8|.|TRBJ1-2
TGTGCCAGCAGCTTAGACAGCTCTGGCTACACCTTC
CASSLDSSGYTF
>.|TRBV27|TRBD1|TRBJ2-2
TGTGCCAGCAAACAGGGGGCAGCGGGGGAGCTGTTTTTT
CASKQGAAGELFF
>.|TRBV11-2|.|TRBJ2-1
TGTGCCAGCAGCTTAGGCTCCCCAGGGTATCTAAACAATGAGCAGTTCTTC
CASSLGSPGYLNNEQFF
>.|TRBV27|TRBD1|TRBJ1-6
TGTGCCAGCAGTATAGGACAGGGCGGTAATTCACCCCTCCACTTT
CASSIGQGGNSPLHF
>.|TRBV7-9|TRBD2|TRBJ2-2
TGTGCCAGCAGCTTAGGGGTAGCGGGAGGCTCGCGCACCGGGGAGCTGTTTTTT
CASSLGVAGGSRTGELFF
>.|TRBV5-4|.|TRBJ1-2
TGTGCCAGCAGAGGAGGGGCTGCCTACACCTTC
CASRGGAAYTF
>few|TRBV18|.|TRBJ2-2
TGTGCCAGCTCACCTTTGGCAGGGGACACCGGGGAGCTGTTTTTT
CASSPLAGDTGELFF
>.|TRBV6-1|TRBD2|TRBJ2-2
TGTGCCAGCAGTGTTTTACTAGCGGGAGATGGGAACACCGGGGAGCTGTTTTTT
CASSVLLAGDGNTGELFF
>.|TRBV21-1|.|TRBJ2-1
TGTGCCAGCAGCAAAGAGGACTTTACGAGCTCCTACAATGAGCAGTTCTTC
CASSKEDFTSSYNEQFF
>.|TRBV7-2|TRBD1|TRBJ1-1
TGTGCCAGCAGCTCGCGGGGACAGGGGAGAACTTCAGCTGAAGCTTTCTTT
CASSSRGQGRTSAEAFF
>.|TRBV5-6|TRBD1|TRBJ1-6
TGTGCCAGCAGCTGGACGGGACAGGGCTATAATTCACCCCTCCACTTT
CASSWTGQGYNSPLHF
>.|TRBV5-4|.|TRBJ1-1
TGTGCCAGCAGCTTGGCGGGACTATTGAACACTGAAGCTTTCTTT
CASSLAGLLNTEAFF
>.|TRBV27|TRBD2|TRBJ2-5
TGTGCCAGCAGGCCGGTGAGCGGGGCACAAGAGACCCAGTACTTC
CASRPVSGAQETQYF
>.|TRBV2|.|TRBJ1-2
TGTGCCGGCCCGCCTGGCTACACCTTC
CAGPPGYTF
>once|TRBV11-1|TRBD2|TRBJ2-2
TGTGCCAGCAGCTTGGGAGGGGCCGGGGAGCTGTTTTTT
CASSLGGAGELFF
>.|TRBV4-2|.|TRBJ2-1
TGTGCCAGCAGCCAAGGTACAGGGTTTTACAATGAGCAGTTCTTC
CASSQGTGFYNEQFF
>.|TRBV27|.|TRBJ2-7
TGTGCCAGCATCCTCGGGAACGAGCAGTACTTC
CASILGNEQYF
>.|TRBV19|TRBD2|TRBJ2-1
TGTGCCAGTAAGGGGGCGGCGGGAGGGCGGTACAATGAGCAGTTCTTC
CASKGAAGGRYNEQFF
>.|TRBV10-3|.|TRBJ1-6
TGTGCCATCAGGGCAGGGGATGGAGATAATTCACCCCTCCACTTT
CAIRAGDGDNSPLHF
>.|TRBV10-1|.|TRBJ1-2
TGCGCCAGCAGCCCAGACTACATGGGTGGCTACACCTTC
CASSPDYMGGYTF
>once|TRBV3-1/TRBV3-2|.|TRBJ1-5
TGTGCCAGCAGCCGGACAATTAGCAATCAGCCCCAGCATTTT
CASSRTISNQPQHF